The 27 T cell receptor beta chains below all came from one sample that was sequenced in a study of blood T cell repertoires in COVID-19. Sequencing used immunoSEQ multiplex PCR; TCRdb keeps in-frame clones, though not all of them. The table shows 200,000 to 250,000 clones, with roughly 80% occurring only once. The sequenced sample consisted of peripheral blood. The receptors derive from a woman in her seventies with acute or convalescent COVID-19.

This clone was counted only a few times. CDR3 DNA sequence: TGCGCCAGCAGCCTCCGACAGGGGAGGGCTTTCTTT. Translating gives CASSLRQGRAFF. V and J are TRBV10-1 and TRBJ1-1; 8 bases agree with TRBD1. The CDR3 is 12 amino acids. Germline-derived CDR1 and CDR2 are WNHNN and SYGVQD (reference sequence). After removal of 6 bases from V and 11 bases from J, the junction contained 8 bases not matched to a gene.

The chain carries TRBV18 and TRBJ2-7; 12 bases are a match to TRBD2. The V gene end was trimmed by 4 bases and the J gene end by 9 bases; junction bases not matched to a gene: 4. Germline loops: CDR1 KGHSH, CDR2 LQKENI. This CDR3 contains 13 residues. The CDR3: CASSRPGLAGQYF. CDR3 sequence (DNA): TGTGCCAGCTCACGACCGGGACTAGCGGGGCAGTACTTC.

The chain is built from TRBV6-5 and TRBJ1-1; no definite D call. Trimming cost V 7 bases and J 4 bases, with 10 bases left between them. Germline V gene data show CDR1 as MNHEY and CDR2 as SVGAGI. The CDR3 sequence is 12 residues long. CDR3 region: CASTGASTEAFF. The DNA of the CDR3 is TGTGCCAGCACTGGTGCCAGCACTGAAGCTTTCTTT.

The chain combines TRBV4-1 with TRBJ2-3; the D is unclear. There are 16 residues in the CDR3. V was trimmed by 0 bases and J by 3 bases, leaving 13 bases between them. Looked up from germline, CDR1 is MGHRA and CDR2 is YSYEKL. The CDR3 is CASSQDPPGSTDTQYF. The CDR3, as DNA: TGCGCCAGCAGCCAAGACCCGCCAGGATCTACAGATACGCAGTATTTT.

V is TRBV5-1 and J is TRBJ1-5; D is unclear. The CDR3 is 15 residues long. Trimming left V 0 bases short and J 0 bases short, with 7 bases between. Germline V gene lookup returns CDR1 SGHRS and CDR2 YFSETQ. The CDR3 DNA is TGCGCCAGCAGCTTGGAAGCGGATAGCAATCAGCCCCAGCATTTT. Amino acid sequence: CASSLEADSNQPQHF. Full variable domain (rest looked up from reference TRBV5-1 and TRBJ1-5): KAGVTQTPRYLIKTRGQQVTLSCSPISGHRSVSWYQQTPGQGLQFLFEYFSETQRNKGNFPGRFSGRQFSNSRSEMNVSTLELGDSALYLCASSLEADSNQPQHFGDGTRLSIL.

Only one count was recorded for this clone. The CDR3 loop is CASSVDQVSTDTQYF. In nucleotides, the CDR3 is TGTGCCAGCAGCGTCGACCAGGTATCCACAGATACGCAGTATTTT. The chain uses TRBV9 and TRBJ2-3; D not resolved. V was clipped by 2 bases and J by 2 bases, with 12 bases between them. The CDR3 loop spans 15 amino acids. The germline V gene has CDR1 SGDLS and CDR2 YYNGEE.

The CDR3 spells CASSEGGGGAWKTQYF. Written as DNA, the CDR3 is TGCGCCAGCAGTGAAGGGGGCGGCGGGGCGTGGAAGACCCAGTACTTC. The V and J genes are TRBV10-1 and TRBJ2-5; a weak D match, TRBD1 (7 bases). This CDR3 has 16 amino acids. Per germline, CDR1 WNHNN and CDR2 SYGVQD (reference sequence). The V gene lost 3 bases and the J gene lost 6 bases, with 20 bases spanning the gap.

The chain has TRBV19 and TRBJ1-5; D is uncertain. Germline V gene lookup returns CDR1 LNHDA and CDR2 SQIVND (reference sequence). This CDR3 region has 14 residues. The V end lost 4 bases, the J end lost 0 bases, and 7 bases lay between the germline ends. The CDR3 loop reads CASSRESSNQPQHF. CDR3 DNA sequence: TGTGCCAGTAGTAGGGAGTCTAGCAATCAGCCCCAGCATTTT.

The CDR3 region is CASSLQGQGALSTEAFF. In nucleotides, the CDR3 is TGCGCCAGCAGCCTACAGGGACAGGGTGCTCTGAGCACTGAAGCTTTCTTT. The chain uses TRBV5-1 and TRBJ1-1, with 9 bases matching TRBD1. The length of the CDR3 is 17 residues. The ends lost 4 bases at V and 4 bases at J; junction bases unmatched: 14. Germline V gene data show CDR1 as SGHRS and CDR2 as YFSETQ.

The V call is TRBV6-1, the J call TRBJ1-6, with 8 bases lining up with TRBD1. The germline gives CDR1 MNHNS, CDR2 SASEGT. The CDR3 loop spans 20 amino acids. Trimming took 3 bases from V and 13 from J; bases not matched to a gene: 26. The CDR3 bases are TGTGCCAGCAGTGATTGGAGGGTGCCAACCCTGCGAGACAGGGGTTCCCCCCTCCACTTT. Translated, it gives CASSDWRVPTLRDRGSPLHF.

The chain is built from TRBV6-1 and TRBJ1-1; tentative D call: TRBD1 (6 bases). The CDR3 consists of 14 residues. Germline CDR1 and CDR2: MNHNS and SASEGT. Trimming shortened V by 1 base and J by 2 bases, and 8 bases separated the two germline ends. CDR3 DNA: TGTGCCAGCAGTGAAGGGGGGCTAAACACTGAAGCTTTCTTT. Its protein is CASSEGGLNTEAFF.

This clone has at least ten counts. The chain employs TRBV10-1 and TRBJ2-7; tentatively, D is TRBD2 (5 bases). Per germline, CDR1 WNHNN and CDR2 SYGVQD (reference sequence). This CDR3 has 12 amino acids. Trimming left V 3 bases short and J 3 bases short, with 6 bases between. This CDR3 is CASSDRDYEQYF. The CDR3 nucleotides read TGCGCCAGCAGTGACCGGGACTACGAGCAGTACTTC.

The chain links TRBV7-2 to TRBJ2-1; possible D gene TRBD2, 5 bases. CDR1 is SGHTA, CDR2 FQGNSA, per germline. The CDR3 runs 14 residues. Trimming took off 9 bases at V and 4 bases at J, with 16 bases between the two ends. CDR3 sequence (DNA): TGTGCCAGTAAACCCGGGAACCAATACAATGAGCAGTTCTTC. Protein sequence: CASKPGNQYNEQFF.

The V call is TRBV5-1, the J call TRBJ2-5; tentatively, D is TRBD2 (7 bases). V lost 0 bases and J 2 bases, leaving 14 bases between the germline ends. Germline lookup yields CDR1 SGHRS and CDR2 YFSETQ. The CDR3 contains 16 residues. CDR3 residues: CASSLAAGASQETQYF. CDR3 DNA: TGCGCCAGCAGCTTGGCGGCGGGGGCCTCGCAAGAGACCCAGTACTTC.

The chain uses TRBV7-2 and TRBJ1-5; perhaps TRBD1 as D (5 bases). Deletions cut 1 base from V and 0 bases from J, with 7 bases between. CDR1 and CDR2 from the germline V gene are SGHTA and FQGNSA. CDR3 length: 15 amino acids. This CDR3 is CASSLEGVSNQPQHF. CDR3 nucleotide sequence: TGTGCCAGCAGCTTAGAAGGGGTTAGCAATCAGCCCCAGCATTTT.

V and J are TRBV12-3 or TRBV12-4 and TRBJ2-5; no clear D gene. The CDR3 extends over 12 amino acids. The V gene lost 1 base and the J gene lost 5 bases, with 5 bases spanning the gap. Here the CDR3 DNA reads TGTGCCAGCAGTTTAGTCGGGGAGACCCAGTACTTC. Amino acid sequence: CASSLVGETQYF.

The genes are TRBV5-1 and TRBJ1-1, with a weak D call TRBD1 (6 bases). The CDR3 contains 15 residues. Trimming stripped 2 bases from V and 7 bases from J, with 18 bases between. Germline loops: CDR1 SGHRS, CDR2 YFSETQ. The CDR3, as DNA: TGCGCCAGCAGCTTCGGGGACAACTTAGGTGGTGAAGCTTTCTTT. Its protein is CASSFGDNLGGEAFF.

This clone was counted many times. This chain connects TRBV27 to TRBJ2-7; 12 bases are shared with TRBD2. V dropped 8 bases and J dropped 4; count of bases not matched to a gene: 15. The CDR3 covers 17 residues. Germline V gives CDR1 MNHEY, CDR2 SMNVEV (reference sequence). The CDR3: CASPGMRTSGVLYEQYF. Here the CDR3 DNA reads TGTGCCAGCCCGGGGATGAGGACTAGCGGGGTATTATACGAGCAGTACTTC.

The chain links TRBV5-6 to TRBJ1-1; unclear D gene. The ends were cut back, 4 bases at V and 3 bases at J, with 19 bases in the middle. This CDR3 has 16 amino acids. Per germline, CDR1 SGHDT and CDR2 YYEEEE. The DNA for the CDR3 is TGTGCCAGCAGCGGGTGGGGAGTCCGTCAGTACACTGAAGCTTTCTTT. It yields the protein CASSGWGVRQYTEAFF.

V is TRBV7-3 and J is TRBJ2-2; D unclear. CDR1 is SGHTA and CDR2 is FQGTGA in the germline V gene. Trimming stripped 0 bases from V and 5 bases from J, with 7 bases between. The CDR3 spans 14 residues. This CDR3 is CASSLTGRTGELFF. The CDR3 DNA is TGTGCCAGCAGCTTAACTGGTAGAACCGGGGAGCTGTTTTTT.

This clone was detected only once. V is TRBV6-5 and J is TRBJ2-1, with 13 bases identical to TRBD2. Losses at the gene ends were 4 bases for V and 8 bases for J; bases not matched to a gene: 5. This CDR3 has 15 residues. The germline gives CDR1 MNHEY, CDR2 SVGAGI. CDR3 in DNA: TGTGCCAGCAGTTCCACTAGCGGGGGGGCTGATGAGCAGTTCTTC. Amino acids: CASSSTSGGADEQFF.

The chain recombines TRBV19 with TRBJ1-2, with D maybe TRBD1 (6 bases). V was clipped by 2 bases and J by 0 bases, with 13 bases between them. Germline V lookup: CDR1 LNHDA, CDR2 SQIVND (reference sequence). The CDR3 loop spans 16 amino acids. The CDR3 is CASSIPGTTTNYGYTF. In DNA form, the CDR3 reads TGTGCCAGTAGTATACCCGGGACAACCACTAACTATGGCTACACCTTC.

The gene calls are TRBV18 and TRBJ1-5; D remains ambiguous. Per the germline V gene, CDR1 is KGHSH and CDR2 is LQKENI. Trimming removed 2 bases at V and 5 bases at J, with 10 bases between. The CDR3 loop spans 14 amino acids. The CDR3 sequence is CASSPVEKDQPQHF. The CDR3 DNA sequence: TGTGCCAGCTCACCAGTGGAGAAGGATCAGCCCCAGCATTTT. Full variable domain (rest looked up from reference TRBV18 and TRBJ1-5): NAGVMQNPRHLVRRRGQEARLRCSPMKGHSHVYWYRQLPEEGLKFMVYLQKENIIDESGMPKERFSAEFPKEGPSILRIQQVVRGDSAAYFCASSPVEKDQPQHFGDGTRLSIL.

This clone showed up just a few times. The chain carries TRBV27 and TRBJ2-5; 7 bases map to TRBD2. The CDR3 contains 15 residues. With V trimmed by 10 bases and J by 1 base, 12 bases remained unmatched. Germline lookup yields CDR1 MNHEY and CDR2 SMNVEV (reference sequence). Here the CDR3 DNA reads TGTGCCACCAGGCTAGCGGCACATCTCCAAGAGACCCAGTACTTC. Translating it yields CATRLAAHLQETQYF.

This chain uses TRBV4-2 with TRBJ1-6; 7 bases are a match to TRBD1. Trimming removed 5 bases from V and 6 bases from J; junction bases left unmatched: 10. CDR1 and CDR2 (germline): LGHNA, YNFKEQ. CDR3 size: 16 residues. CDR3: CASSKETGKGNSPLHF. CDR3 nucleotides: TGTGCCAGCAGCAAGGAGACAGGGAAGGGTAATTCACCCCTCCACTTT.

This chain connects TRBV3-1 (or the pseudogene TRBV3-2) to TRBJ2-1, with 7 bases fitting TRBD1. The V and J ends lost 6 bases and 3 bases, in that order; junction bases with no gene match: 2. CDR1 and CDR2 from the germline V gene are LGHDT and YNNKEL (reference sequence). The CDR3 extends over 13 amino acids. This chain's CDR3 is CASSTGVYNEQFF. CDR3 bases: TGTGCCAGCAGTACAGGGGTCTACAATGAGCAGTTCTTC.

The genes are TRBV10-1 and TRBJ2-1; 10 bases are shared with TRBD2. CDR1 is WNHNN and CDR2 is SYGVQD in the germline V gene (reference sequence). V shed 4 bases and J 6 bases; nucleotides not matched to a gene: 3. The CDR3 is made up of 14 amino acids. CDR3 amino acids: CASSVSGGVNEQFF. The CDR3 DNA is TGCGCCAGCAGTGTCAGCGGGGGGGTCAATGAGCAGTTCTTC.